These T cell receptor beta chains were read from a single sample in a study of human T cells and chemical hapten exposure. A single record per CDR3 protein comes from TCRdb applying MiXCR to the RACE reads. This sample carries fewer than 500,000 distinct CDR3 sequences, more than 4.5% of them seen once, and the ten largest clones take around 2.3%. Here the sequenced sample was whole blood, taken in connection with sensitization to the hapten diphenylcyclopropenone (DPC). The receptors shown here come from a woman aged 45-60 years with alopecia areata. Some clones in this sample may be carry-over from other donors' samples. CDR3s leave out the opening cysteine and the closing phenylalanine or tryptophan. The order of the fields is D gene, J gene, V gene, CDR3 protein. A D gene is named only where the DNA matches it firmly.

NA,TRBJ2-7,TRBV12-3/TRBV12-4,ASSFGEGSYEQY
TRBD2,TRBJ2-5,TRBV5-1,ASSPGLDAETQY
TRBD2,TRBJ2-4,TRBV5-6,ASSAGLVAKNIQY
NA,TRBJ2-4,TRBV7-2,ASSLAITNIQY
NA,TRBJ2-7,TRBV6-6,ASSYNGGGEQY
NA,TRBJ2-4,TRBV6-1,ASSETWGTSQDIQY
NA,TRBJ1-2,TRBV28,ASSITFRRGSYGYT
NA,TRBJ2-7,TRBV7-6,ASSPSQSYEQY
NA,TRBJ2-5,TRBV5-6,ASSLGAGTQY
NA,TRBJ1-1,TRBV3-1,ASSQAGGYAAGAF
NA,TRBJ2-3,TRBV11-2,ASSFGSTTDTQY
TRBD1,TRBJ1-6,TRBV4-1,ASSQDTGAYNSPLH
NA,TRBJ2-5,TRBV7-3,ASSLGLSTKETQY
NA,TRBJ2-1,TRBV6-5,ASSYRGRGGEQF
NA,TRBJ1-2,TRBV5-1,ASSWESGYYGYT